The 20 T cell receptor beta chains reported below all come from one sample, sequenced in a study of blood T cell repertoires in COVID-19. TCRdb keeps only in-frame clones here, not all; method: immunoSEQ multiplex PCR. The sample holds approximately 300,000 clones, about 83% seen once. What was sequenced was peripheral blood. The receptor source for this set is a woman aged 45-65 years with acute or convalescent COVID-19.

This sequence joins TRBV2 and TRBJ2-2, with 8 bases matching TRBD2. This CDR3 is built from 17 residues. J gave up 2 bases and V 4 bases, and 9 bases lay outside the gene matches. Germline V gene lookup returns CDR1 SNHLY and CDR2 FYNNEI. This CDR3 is CASSGTILAVNTGELFF. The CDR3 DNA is TGTGCCAGCAGTGGCACAATACTAGCGGTAAACACCGGGGAGCTGTTTTTT.

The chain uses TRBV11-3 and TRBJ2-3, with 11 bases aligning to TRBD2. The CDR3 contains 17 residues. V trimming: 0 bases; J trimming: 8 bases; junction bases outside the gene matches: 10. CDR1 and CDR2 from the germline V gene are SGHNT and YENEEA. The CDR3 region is CASSLDPTSGSSGTQYF. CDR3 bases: TGTGCCAGCAGCTTAGATCCAACTAGCGGGAGTAGTGGTACGCAGTATTTT.

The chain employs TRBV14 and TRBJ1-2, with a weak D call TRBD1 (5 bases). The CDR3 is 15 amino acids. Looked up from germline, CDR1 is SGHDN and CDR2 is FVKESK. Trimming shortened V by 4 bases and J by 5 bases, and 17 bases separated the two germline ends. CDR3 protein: CASSLRQQGDYGYTF. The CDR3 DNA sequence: TGTGCCAGCAGCCTCCGACAGCAAGGGGATTATGGCTACACCTTC.

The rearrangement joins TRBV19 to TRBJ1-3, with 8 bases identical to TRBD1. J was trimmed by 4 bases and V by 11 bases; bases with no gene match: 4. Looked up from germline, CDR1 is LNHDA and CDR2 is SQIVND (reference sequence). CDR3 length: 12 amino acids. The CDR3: CASRTGGNTIYF. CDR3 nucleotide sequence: TGTGCCTCGCGGACAGGGGGAAACACCATATATTTT.

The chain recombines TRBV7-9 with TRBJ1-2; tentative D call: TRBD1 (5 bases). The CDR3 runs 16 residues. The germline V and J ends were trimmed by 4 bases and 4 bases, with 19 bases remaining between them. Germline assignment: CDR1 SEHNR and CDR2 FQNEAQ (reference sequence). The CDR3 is CASSSSGSRLSYGYTF. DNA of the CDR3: TGTGCCAGCAGCTCCTCAGGGTCTCGGCTCAGCTATGGCTACACCTTC.

CDR3 sequence (DNA): TGTGCCAGCAGCGTAGACCCCCGACAGGGTAGGACTAGCGGCAAGACCGGGGAGCTGTTTTTT. Its protein product is CASSVDPRQGRTSGKTGELFF. This chain connects TRBV9 to TRBJ2-2; TRBD2 agrees at 10 bases. Germline values: CDR1 SGDLS, CDR2 YYNGEE. V was pared by 0 bases and J by 5 bases, with 19 bases of the junction left unmatched. The CDR3 sequence is 21 residues long.

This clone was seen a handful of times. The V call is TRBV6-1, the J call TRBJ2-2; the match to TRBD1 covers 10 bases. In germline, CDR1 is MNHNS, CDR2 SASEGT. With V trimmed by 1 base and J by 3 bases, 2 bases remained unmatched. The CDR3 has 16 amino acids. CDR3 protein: CASSEGQGAYTGELFF. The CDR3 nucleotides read TGTGCCAGCAGTGAAGGACAGGGGGCCTACACCGGGGAGCTGTTTTTT.

The CDR3 loop reads CASSLQGRPQHF. The CDR3, as DNA: TGTGCCAGCAGTCTACAGGGGAGGCCCCAGCATTTT. The V call is TRBV6-2 or TRBV6-3, the J call TRBJ1-5; TRBD1 matches at 7 bases. Germline loops: CDR1 MNHEY, CDR2 SVGEGT. The CDR3 extends over 12 amino acids. Losses at the gene ends were 5 bases for V and 9 bases for J; bases not matched to a gene: 4.

CDR3 in DNA: TGCGCCAGCAGCCAAGACCTCAGGGGAGGGTGGAACACCATATATTTT. This encodes CASSQDLRGGWNTIYF. V usage is TRBV4-1 and J usage is TRBJ1-3; D possibly corresponds to TRBD1 (6 bases). V was clipped by 0 bases and J by 7 bases, with 16 bases between them. This CDR3 is 16 amino acids long. Germline V CDR1 and CDR2: MGHRA, YSYEKL.

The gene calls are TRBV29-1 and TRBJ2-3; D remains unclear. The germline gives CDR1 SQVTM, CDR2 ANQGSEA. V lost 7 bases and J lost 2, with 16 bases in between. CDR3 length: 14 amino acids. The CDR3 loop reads CSGAPSIATDTQYF. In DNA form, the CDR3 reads TGCAGCGGAGCACCCTCGATAGCCACAGATACGCAGTATTTT.

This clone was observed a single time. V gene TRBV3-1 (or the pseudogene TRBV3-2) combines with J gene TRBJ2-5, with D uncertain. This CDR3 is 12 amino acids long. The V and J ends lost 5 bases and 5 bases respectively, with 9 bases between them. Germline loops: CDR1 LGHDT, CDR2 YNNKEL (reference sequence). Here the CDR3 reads CASSGSWETQYF. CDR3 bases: TGTGCCAGCAGCGGTAGCTGGGAGACCCAGTACTTC.

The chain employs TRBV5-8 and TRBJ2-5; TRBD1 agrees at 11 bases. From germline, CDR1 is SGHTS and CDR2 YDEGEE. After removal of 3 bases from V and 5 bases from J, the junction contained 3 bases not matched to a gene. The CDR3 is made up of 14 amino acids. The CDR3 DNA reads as TGTGCCAGCAGCTGGACAGGGGGCAAGGAGACCCAGTACTTC. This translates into CASSWTGGKETQYF.

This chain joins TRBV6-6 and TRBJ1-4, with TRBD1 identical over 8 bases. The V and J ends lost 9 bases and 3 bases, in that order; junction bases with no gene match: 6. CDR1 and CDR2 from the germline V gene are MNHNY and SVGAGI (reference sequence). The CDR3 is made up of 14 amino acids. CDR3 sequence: CASILDRANEKLFF. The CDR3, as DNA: TGTGCCAGTATTTTGGACAGGGCTAATGAAAAACTGTTTTTT.

The CDR3 loop is CASSPRGSGNTDTQYF. As DNA, the CDR3 is TGTGCCAGCAGCCCCCGGGGTAGCGGGAACACAGATACGCAGTATTTT. The chain has TRBV9 and TRBJ2-3; 8 nucleotides agree with TRBD2. J gave up 2 bases and V 4 bases, and 9 bases lay outside the gene matches. Germline V CDR1 and CDR2: SGDLS, YYNGEE. The CDR3 spans 16 residues.

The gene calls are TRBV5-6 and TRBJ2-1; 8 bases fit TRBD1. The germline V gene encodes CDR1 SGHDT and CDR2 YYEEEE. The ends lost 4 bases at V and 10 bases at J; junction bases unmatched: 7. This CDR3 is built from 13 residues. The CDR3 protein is CASSVDRAAEQFF. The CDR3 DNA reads TGTGCCAGCAGCGTGGACAGGGCCGCGGAGCAGTTCTTC.

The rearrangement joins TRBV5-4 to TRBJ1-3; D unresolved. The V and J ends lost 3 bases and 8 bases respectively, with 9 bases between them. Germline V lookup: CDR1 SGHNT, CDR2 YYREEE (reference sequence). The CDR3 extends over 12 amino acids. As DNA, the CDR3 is TGTGCCAGCAGCTCCCTCCGGGACACCATATATTTT. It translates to CASSSLRDTIYF.

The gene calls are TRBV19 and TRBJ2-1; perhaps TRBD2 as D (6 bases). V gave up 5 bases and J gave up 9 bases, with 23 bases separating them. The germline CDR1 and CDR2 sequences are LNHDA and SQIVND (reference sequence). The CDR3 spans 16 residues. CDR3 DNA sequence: TGTGCCAGTAGTCCACGACTGGGACTCTCGTTGAGTGAGCAGTTCTTC. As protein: CASSPRLGLSLSEQFF.

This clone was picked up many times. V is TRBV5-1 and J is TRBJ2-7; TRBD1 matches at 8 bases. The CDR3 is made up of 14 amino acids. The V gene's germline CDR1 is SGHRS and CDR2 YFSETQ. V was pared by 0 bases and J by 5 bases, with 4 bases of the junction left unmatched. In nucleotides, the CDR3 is TGCGCCAGCAGCTTGGGTCAGACAGGGGACGAGCAGTACTTC. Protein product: CASSLGQTGDEQYF.

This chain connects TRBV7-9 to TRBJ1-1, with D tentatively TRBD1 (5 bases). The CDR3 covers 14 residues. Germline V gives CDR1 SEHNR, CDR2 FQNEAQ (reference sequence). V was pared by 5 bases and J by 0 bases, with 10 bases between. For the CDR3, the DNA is TGTGCCAGCAGCCGCCAGGGCCTGAACACTGAAGCTTTCTTT. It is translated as CASSRQGLNTEAFF.

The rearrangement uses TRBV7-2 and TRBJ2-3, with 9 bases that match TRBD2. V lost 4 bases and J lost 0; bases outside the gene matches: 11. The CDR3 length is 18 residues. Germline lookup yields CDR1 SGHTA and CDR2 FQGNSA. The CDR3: CASSSLAHSGGSTDTQYF. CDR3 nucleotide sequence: TGTGCCAGCAGCTCGCTCGCCCACAGCGGGGGGAGCACAGATACGCAGTATTTT.